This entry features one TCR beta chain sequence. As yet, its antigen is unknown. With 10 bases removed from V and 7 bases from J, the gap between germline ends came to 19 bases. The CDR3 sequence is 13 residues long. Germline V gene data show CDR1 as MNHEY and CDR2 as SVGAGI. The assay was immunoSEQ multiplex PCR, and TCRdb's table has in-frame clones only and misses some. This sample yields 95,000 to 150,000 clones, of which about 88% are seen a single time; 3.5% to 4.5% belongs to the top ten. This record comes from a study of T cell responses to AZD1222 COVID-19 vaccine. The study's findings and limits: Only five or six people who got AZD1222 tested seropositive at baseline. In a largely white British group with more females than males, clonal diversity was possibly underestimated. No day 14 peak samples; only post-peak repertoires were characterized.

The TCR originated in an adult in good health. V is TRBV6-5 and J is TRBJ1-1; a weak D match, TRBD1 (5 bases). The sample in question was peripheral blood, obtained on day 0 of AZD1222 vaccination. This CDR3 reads CATWLPQGSEAFF. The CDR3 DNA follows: TGTGCCACGTGGCTCCCTCAGGGCAGTGAAGCTTTCTTT.